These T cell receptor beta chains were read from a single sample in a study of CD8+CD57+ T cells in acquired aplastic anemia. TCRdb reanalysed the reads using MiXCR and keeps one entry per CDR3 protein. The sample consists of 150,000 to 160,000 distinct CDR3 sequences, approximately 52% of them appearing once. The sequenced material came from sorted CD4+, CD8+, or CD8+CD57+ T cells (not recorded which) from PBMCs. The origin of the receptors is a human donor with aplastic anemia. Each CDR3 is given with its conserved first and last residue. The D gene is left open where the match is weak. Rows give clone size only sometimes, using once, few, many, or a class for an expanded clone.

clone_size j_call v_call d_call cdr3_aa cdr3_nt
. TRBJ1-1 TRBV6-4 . CASSDSEGGTEAFF TGTGCCAGCAGTGACTCTGAGGGAGGGACTGAAGCTTTCTTT
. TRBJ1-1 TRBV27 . CASSLAAGKKAFF TGTGCCAGCAGTTTAGCGGCAGGGAAAAAAGCTTTCTTT
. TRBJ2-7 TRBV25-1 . CASSELNEQYF TGTGCCAGCAGTGAACTAAACGAGCAGTACTTC
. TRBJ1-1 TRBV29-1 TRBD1 CSVARDSEAFF TGCAGCGTTGCCCGGGACAGTGAAGCTTTCTTT
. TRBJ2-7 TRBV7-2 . CASSLGGTVYEQYF TGTGCCAGCAGCTTAGGGGGCACCGTCTACGAGCAGTACTTC
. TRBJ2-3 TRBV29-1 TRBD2 CSVDKGGGVTDTQYF TGCAGCGTTGATAAGGGCGGGGGAGTTACAGATACGCAGTATTTT
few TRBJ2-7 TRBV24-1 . CATSDSRLAEQYF TGTGCCACCAGTGATTCCAGGCTTGCGGAGCAGTACTTC
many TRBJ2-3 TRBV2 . CAFGPGQVVGTQYF .
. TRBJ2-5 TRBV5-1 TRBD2 CASSFLAGGGETQYF TGCGCCAGCAGCTTTCTAGCGGGAGGGGGCGAGACCCAGTACTTC
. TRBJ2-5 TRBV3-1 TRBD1 CASSEETGGAETQYF TGTGCCAGCAGCGAAGAGACAGGGGGCGCAGAGACCCAGTACTTC
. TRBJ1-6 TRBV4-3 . CASSQSGRGHNSPLHF TGCGCCAGCAGCCAGTCAGGAAGGGGCCATAATTCACCCCTCCACTTT
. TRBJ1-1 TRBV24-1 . CVTSDSNSNTEAFF TGTGTCACCAGTGATTCAAACTCCAACACTGAAGCTTTCTTT
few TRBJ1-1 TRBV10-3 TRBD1 CAISPSQGAKLREAFF TGTGCCATCAGCCCTTCACAGGGGGCGAAGTTAAGGGAAGCTTTCTTT
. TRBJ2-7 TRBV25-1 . CASSEGGTRYEQYF TGTGCCAGCAGTGAGGGGGGTACTAGGTACGAGCAGTACTTC
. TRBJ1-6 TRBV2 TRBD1 CASSAGTGYGNSPLHF TGTGCCAGCAGTGCCGGGACAGGGTACGGGAATTCACCCCTCCACTTT
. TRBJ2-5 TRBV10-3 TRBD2 CAISGGAFAETQYF TGTGCCATCAGCGGGGGGGCCTTTGCGGAGACCCAGTACTTC
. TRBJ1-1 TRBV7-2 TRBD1 CASSLGTGDTEVFF TGTGCCAGCAGCTTGGGGACAGGGGACACTGAAGTTTTCTTT
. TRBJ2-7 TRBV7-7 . CASSPTGRGEQYF TGTGCTAGCAGCCCGACAGGGCGGGGCGAGCAGTACTTC
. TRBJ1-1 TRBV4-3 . CASSQEGSRLEAFF TGCGCCAGCAGCCAAGAGGGATCACGACTTGAAGCTTTCTTT
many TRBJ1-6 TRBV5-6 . CASSATPRDITYNSPLHF TGTGCCAGCAGCGCTACTCCCCGGGACATAACCTATAATTCACCCCTCCACTTT
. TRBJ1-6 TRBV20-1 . CSALPHQGYNSPLHF TGCAGTGCCCTACCCCACCAGGGCTATAATTCACCCCTCCACTTT